Each of the 13 T cell receptor beta chains below was sequenced from the same sample in a study of shared T cell receptors in the human thymus. TCRdb keeps only in-frame clones here, not all; method: immunoSEQ multiplex PCR. This sample has under 700,000 clones, with 78% found just once. The same data also contributed to another study, on human thymus T cells.

The material sequenced was thymocytes. All receptors derive from a boy under two years old with a congenital heart defect.

This rearrangement joins TRBV28 to TRBJ1-3; 7 nucleotides agree with TRBD1. CDR1 is MDHEN, CDR2 SYDVKM, per germline. CDR3 length: 20 amino acids. V lost 3 bases and J lost 0; bases outside the gene matches: 17. The CDR3 nucleotides read TGTGCCAGCAGTTTCCCCCCCCGGGACAGTTATCAACTCTCTGGAAACACCATATATTTT. Protein product: CASSFPPRDSYQLSGNTIYF.

This sequence joins TRBV7-9 and TRBJ1-1, with D hard to call. CDR3 length: 15 residues. From germline, CDR1 is SEHNR and CDR2 FQNEAQ (reference sequence). The V end lost 2 bases, the J end lost 3 bases, and 13 bases lay between the germline ends. The CDR3 nucleotides read TGTGCCAGCAGCTTAATTATTCGGAGTTACACTGAAGCTTTCTTT. Translation gives CASSLIIRSYTEAFF.

This sequence joins TRBV29-1 and TRBJ1-2; TRBD1 matches at 11 bases. The CDR3 runs to 16 residues. Germline V gene lookup returns CDR1 SQVTM and CDR2 ANQGSEA. The junction had 7 bases not matched to a gene; V was cut back by 3 bases and J by 1 base. The CDR3 DNA sequence: TGCAGCGTTGAGGAAAAGGACAGGGGGCTTAACTATGGCTACACCTTC. Amino acid sequence: CSVEEKDRGLNYGYTF.

This rearrangement joins TRBV2 to TRBJ2-2; 7 bases agree with TRBD1. V lost 6 bases and J lost 2; bases outside the gene matches: 12. The CDR3 is 17 residues long. CDR1 and CDR2 (germline): SNHLY, FYNNEI. CDR3 nucleotide sequence: TGTGCCAGCAGGGGGTACTTAGACAGGGTTAACACCGGGGAGCTGTTTTTT. Translated, it gives CASRGYLDRVNTGELFF.

The chain combines TRBV7-2 with TRBJ1-1, with D possibly being TRBD1 (6 bases). The CDR3 is 16 amino acids. In germline, CDR1 is SGHTA, CDR2 FQGNSA. Trimming shortened V by 1 base and J by 10 bases, and 22 bases separated the two germline ends. In DNA, the CDR3 is TGTGCCAGCAGCTTAGGAGTCGGGGGGCGGATAAGCGGAGCTTTCTTT. Protein product: CASSLGVGGRISGAFF.

This sequence joins TRBV5-4 and TRBJ2-7; 7 bases map to TRBD1. CDR1 is SGHNT, CDR2 YYREEE, per germline (reference sequence). With 3 bases clipped from V and 4 bases from J, the junction kept 7 bases outside the gene matches. The CDR3 loop spans 14 amino acids. This CDR3 reads CASSSGDRDYEQYF. The CDR3 DNA reads TGTGCCAGCAGCTCCGGGGACAGAGATTACGAGCAGTACTTC.

This chain uses TRBV4-1 with TRBJ2-7, with 8 bases matching TRBD2. Germline values: CDR1 MGHRA, CDR2 YSYEKL. This CDR3 has 15 amino acids. Losses at the gene ends were 4 bases for V and 9 bases for J; bases not matched to a gene: 14. CDR3: CASSPRRREAPLQYF. In DNA form, the CDR3 reads TGCGCCAGCAGCCCCCGTCGGCGGGAGGCCCCCCTGCAGTACTTC.

This clone was picked up a small number of times. The rearrangement joins TRBV9 to TRBJ1-1; TRBD1 aligns across 7 bases. The trim removed 4 bases at V and 2 bases at J, leaving 17 bases unmatched. The germline V gene has CDR1 SGDLS and CDR2 YYNGEE. The CDR3 sequence is 18 residues long. CDR3 DNA sequence: TGTGCCAGCAGCCCCTCCCGTGGCAGGGGGTGGTTTAACACTGAAGCTTTCTTT. Its protein is CASSPSRGRGWFNTEAFF.

This clone has only a few counts. The rearrangement uses TRBV7-9 and TRBJ2-5, with D possibly matching TRBD1 (5 bases). This CDR3 contains 16 residues. Trimming left V 1 base short and J 4 bases short, with 16 bases between. Germline V gives CDR1 SEHNR, CDR2 FQNEAQ (reference sequence). The CDR3, as DNA: TGTGCCAGCAGCTTAGGCCCCCGGCAGCAGGGAGAGACCCAGTACTTC. It codes for CASSLGPRQQGETQYF.

Points on this clone: Other DNA sequences within the sample encode an identical CDR3. The chain combines TRBV20-1 with TRBJ2-3, with no clear D. Trimming cost V 4 bases and J 4 bases, with 3 bases left between them. The germline gives CDR1 DFQATT, CDR2 SNEGSKA (reference sequence). CDR3 length equals 10 residues. Here the CDR3 reads CSAIADTQYF. CDR3 sequence (DNA): TGCAGTGCTATCGCAGATACGCAGTATTTT.

V gene TRBV7-3 combines with J gene TRBJ2-7; the D gene is possibly TRBD2 (5 bases). The CDR3 contains 11 residues. Looked up from germline, CDR1 is SGHTA and CDR2 is FQGTGA. The V end lost 5 bases, the J end lost 4 bases, and 6 bases lay between the germline ends. The CDR3 spells CASSRGYEQYF. The CDR3 DNA follows: TGTGCCAGCAGCCGGGGATACGAGCAGTACTTC.

In DNA, the CDR3 is TGCGCCAGCAGCCACCGACGATCACTAGCCCGTGGGCAGTTCTTC. This gives the protein CASSHRRSLARGQFF. The V gene is TRBV4-1, the J gene TRBJ2-1, with D possibly being TRBD2 (6 bases). Germline-derived CDR1 and CDR2 are MGHRA and YSYEKL. Trimming stripped 3 bases from V and 12 bases from J, with 21 bases between. The CDR3 spans 15 residues.

This chain links TRBV30 with TRBJ2-3; 14 nucleotides align to TRBD2. Trimming took 5 bases from V and 3 from J; bases not matched to a gene: 10. The CDR3 runs 17 residues. CDR1 GTSNPN and CDR2 SVGIG come from the germline V gene (reference sequence). CDR3 in amino acids: CAWEEGLAGVRTDTQYF. The CDR3 DNA follows: TGTGCCTGGGAAGAGGGACTAGCGGGAGTGAGAACAGATACGCAGTATTTT.